A selection of T cell receptor beta chains follows, all from one sample in a study of T cell repertoires in cytomegalovirus infection. One entry per CDR3 protein results from TCRdb running MiXCR on the reads. Here the sample spans approximately 110,000 distinct CDR3 sequences, about 9.5% being singletons. Their antigen targets remain unknown. The specimen was PBMCs, sequenced either directly or after in vitro stimulation (not recorded which). These receptors were taken from a human donor in good health (CMV status not recorded). Some clones in this sample may be carry-over from other donors' samples. Each CDR3 is given with its conserved first and last residue. A D gene is named only where the DNA matches it firmly. Only part of the rows carry a size: once, few, many, or a class if the clone is expanded.

j_call: TRBJ1-1; d_call: TRBD1; v_call: TRBV18; clone_size: -; cdr3_aa: CASSPTGTGGAWDTEAFF; cdr3_nt: TGTGCCAGCTCACCAACCGGGACAGGGGGCGCTTGGGACACTGAAGCTTTCTTT
j_call: TRBJ2-2; d_call: -; v_call: TRBV6-2/TRBV6-3; clone_size: -; cdr3_aa: CASSYRSPGVGELFF; cdr3_nt: TGTGCCAGCAGTTACCGGTCGCCGGGGGTCGGGGAGCTGTTTTTT
j_call: TRBJ1-1; d_call: -; v_call: TRBV6-2/TRBV6-3; clone_size: many; cdr3_aa: CASSYSLRTTEAFF; cdr3_nt: TGTGCCAGCAGTTACTCGTTGCGGACCACTGAAGCTTTCTTT
j_call: TRBJ1-4; d_call: -; v_call: TRBV7-2; clone_size: few; cdr3_aa: CASSLAPRTNEKLFF; cdr3_nt: TGTGCCAGCAGCTTAGCCCCGCGAACTAATGAAAAACTGTTTTTT
j_call: TRBJ2-3; d_call: TRBD1; v_call: TRBV6-1; clone_size: few; cdr3_aa: CASSERPGTGMPDTQYF; cdr3_nt: TGTGCCAGCAGTGAACGCCCCGGGACAGGGATGCCAGATACGCAGTATTTT
j_call: TRBJ2-5; d_call: -; v_call: TRBV12-3/TRBV12-4; clone_size: once; cdr3_aa: CASSLFDTQETQYF; cdr3_nt: TGTGCCAGCAGTTTATTTGACACCCAAGAGACCCAGTACTTC
j_call: TRBJ1-5; d_call: TRBD1; v_call: TRBV4-3; clone_size: many; cdr3_aa: CASSQGTGSGAQHF; cdr3_nt: TGCGCCAGCAGCCAAGGGACAGGGTCAGGGGCCCAGCATTTT
j_call: TRBJ2-3; d_call: -; v_call: TRBV23-1; clone_size: -; cdr3_aa: CASREWQGPTSTDTQYF; cdr3_nt: TGCGCCAGCAGAGAATGGCAGGGACCTACTAGCACAGATACGCAGTATTTT
j_call: TRBJ2-1; d_call: -; v_call: TRBV6-5; clone_size: -; cdr3_aa: CASSYGPIFNEQFF; cdr3_nt: TGTGCCAGCAGTTACGGGCCTATATTCAATGAGCAGTTCTTC
j_call: TRBJ2-3; d_call: -; v_call: TRBV6-5; clone_size: many; cdr3_aa: CASSYGGTDTQYF; cdr3_nt: TGTGCCAGCAGTTACGGCGGGACAGATACGCAGTATTTT
j_call: TRBJ2-2; d_call: TRBD1; v_call: TRBV7-2; clone_size: many; cdr3_aa: CASSLDLGQGRTGELFF; cdr3_nt: TGTGCCAGCAGCTTAGATCTTGGACAGGGAAGGACCGGGGAGCTGTTTTTT
j_call: TRBJ2-5; d_call: -; v_call: TRBV5-1; clone_size: few; cdr3_aa: CASSLTGVPQETQYF; cdr3_nt: TGCGCCAGCAGCTTGACAGGCGTACCGCAAGAGACCCAGTACTTC
j_call: TRBJ2-3; d_call: TRBD2; v_call: TRBV7-2; clone_size: many; cdr3_aa: CASSLKGGRASGTQYF; cdr3_nt: TGTGCCAGCAGCTTGAAGGGCGGGAGGGCCTCAGGCACGCAGTATTTT
j_call: TRBJ1-1; d_call: -; v_call: TRBV7-6; clone_size: -; cdr3_aa: CASSLQVLNTEAFF; cdr3_nt: TGTGCCAGCAGCCTACAGGTTCTGAACACTGAAGCTTTCTTT
j_call: TRBJ1-2; d_call: -; v_call: TRBV10-3; clone_size: many; cdr3_aa: CAISESRLNYGYTF; cdr3_nt: TGTGCCATCAGTGAGTCGAGACTTAACTATGGCTACACCTTC
j_call: TRBJ2-1; d_call: TRBD2; v_call: TRBV11-2; clone_size: many; cdr3_aa: CASSGKRDPSYNEQFF; cdr3_nt: TGTGCCAGCAGCGGGAAGCGGGACCCCTCCTACAATGAGCAGTTCTTC
j_call: TRBJ2-2; d_call: TRBD2; v_call: TRBV7-2; clone_size: many; cdr3_aa: CASSSNGLAVGGELFF; cdr3_nt: TGTGCCAGCAGCTCTAATGGACTAGCGGTTGGCGGGGAGCTGTTTTTT
j_call: TRBJ1-2; d_call: TRBD1; v_call: TRBV5-1; clone_size: few; cdr3_aa: CASSPGQAFYGYTF; cdr3_nt: TGCGCCAGCAGCCCGGGACAGGCTTTTTATGGCTACACCTTC
j_call: TRBJ2-1; d_call: TRBD2; v_call: TRBV6-1; clone_size: -; cdr3_aa: CASRTGGEQFF; cdr3_nt: TGTGCCAGTCGGACGGGGGGTGAGCAGTTCTTC
j_call: TRBJ2-6; d_call: -; v_call: TRBV4-3; clone_size: many; cdr3_aa: CASSQEHGISGANVLTF; cdr3_nt: TGCGCCAGCAGCCAAGAGCACGGGATCTCTGGGGCCAACGTCCTGACTTTC